This TCR beta chain was documented in a study of T cell clonotyping in hematopoietic cell transplantation. About the research overall: Recipients' pretransplant samples followed cytoreduction.

Study findings and constraints: Recipient TCR diversity dropped after transplant; expanded clonotypes rose from day 30 to 180. Graft donor and pretransplant recipient Inverse Simpson Index values predicted broader posttransplant TCR diversity. Few recipient clonotypes overlapped donors; over 95% were de novo at given depth.

Details on this clone: The antigen is unknown.

V gave up 2 bases and J gave up 0 bases, with 7 bases separating them. This CDR3 spans 14 amino acids. Per the germline V gene, CDR1 is SGHTA and CDR2 is FQGNSA. The time point here: recipient sample about 28 days before transplant, after cytoreduction. Only in-frame clones appear in the TCRdb table, and some are missing; sequencing was by immunoSEQ multiplex PCR. The table records about 45,000 clones, approximately 82% of them present only once. The V gene is TRBV7-2, the J gene TRBJ1-2; no firm D call. Specimen: peripheral blood mononuclear cells, collected before stem cell transplant. The source of this sequence is a man aged 55 to 70 with myelodysplastic syndrome. Some clones in this sample may be carry-over from other donors' samples. The CDR3 DNA reads TGTGCCAGCAGCTTATCGGGGACTAACTATGGCTACACCTTC. Amino acids: CASSLSGTNYGYTF.